This T cell receptor beta chain was identified during a study of OX40 agonist ivuxolimab in advanced cancers. Study background: Those enrolled were around 87% male, with a mean age of around 55 years and ages from 23 to 79. Study outcomes and limitations: Among T cells, CD8+ cells averaged more expanded clones than CD4+ cells. The CD4+ and CD8+ T cells in the blood had expanded clonally by week 6 at 0.1 to 3.0 mg/kg.

Sequencing was performed with immunoSEQ multiplex PCR; in TCRdb, only in-frame clones are kept and a portion is missing. The sample yields about 45,000 clones, around 83% seen once. Blood sampling was done at baseline, cycle 4 day 1, and cycle 7 day 1. To note about this clone: Antigen specificity is unknown.

Trimming took off 3 bases at V and 3 bases at J, with 5 bases between the two ends. The CDR3 runs 12 residues. Looked up from germline, CDR1 is SGHDN and CDR2 is FVKESK. This TCR was recovered from an adult with an advanced solid tumor such as melanoma, head and neck, liver or kidney cancer. The starting material was CD4+ or CD8+ T cells sorted from blood, obtained in a trial of the OX40 agonist ivuxolimab. The chain links TRBV14 to TRBJ1-2; D is undetermined. As DNA, the CDR3 is TGTGCCAGCAGCCAGAATGACTATGGCTACACCTTC. This translates into CASSQNDYGYTF.